These 13 T cell receptor beta chains originate from one sample sequenced in a study of T cells after yellow fever vaccination. TCRdb ran MiXCR on the 5' RACE reads and lists one entry per CDR3 protein. The table has more than 250,000 distinct CDR3 sequences, roughly 7% seen once. Specimen: PBMCs, collected around 45 days after the first yellow fever vaccination. All receptors derive from a young man who received the YFV17D yellow fever vaccine.

Ten or more counts support this clonotype. The chain couples TRBV5-1 to TRBJ1-1; weak D call: TRBD1 (5 bases). The CDR3 sequence is 13 residues long. Trimming stripped 1 base from V and 4 bases from J, with 8 bases between. Germline V gene lookup returns CDR1 SGHRS and CDR2 YFSETQ. The DNA for the CDR3 is TGCGCCAGCAGCTTGCAAAGGGGCACTGAAGCTTTCTTT. Amino acids: CASSLQRGTEAFF.

This clonotype turned up a few times. V is TRBV7-9 and J is TRBJ2-1; D ambiguous. V was shortened by 8 bases and J by 10 bases, with 15 bases between the two germline ends. There are 12 residues in the CDR3. The germline V gene encodes CDR1 SEHNR and CDR2 FQNEAQ (reference sequence). CDR3 amino acids: CASVKPLGEQFF. For the CDR3, the DNA is TGTGCCAGCGTGAAACCGTTGGGGGAGCAGTTCTTC.

This clonotype showed up just a few times. The chain couples TRBV6-1 to TRBJ2-7; D remains ambiguous. Germline V CDR1 and CDR2: MNHNS, SASEGT. CDR3 length: 13 amino acids. Trimming stripped 5 bases from V and 3 bases from J, with 11 bases between. For the CDR3, the DNA is TGTGCCAGCAGTCCGACCCGGAACTACGAGCAGTACTTC. Encoded protein: CASSPTRNYEQYF.

This clonotype was detected many times. The chain is built from TRBV20-1 and TRBJ1-4, with D maybe TRBD1 (5 bases). From germline, CDR1 is DFQATT and CDR2 SNEGSKA (reference sequence). Trimming removed 6 bases from V and 8 bases from J, with 16 bases in between. The length of the CDR3 is 13 residues. DNA for the CDR3: TGCAGTGCGGGGGGGAACGGACGAGAAAAACTGTTTTTT. It yields the protein CSAGGNGREKLFF.

This clonotype was counted many times. The chain carries TRBV5-1 and TRBJ2-7; D is tentatively TRBD1 or TRBD2 (5 bases each). V shed 5 bases and J shed 2 bases, with 14 bases lying between them. The CDR3 is 14 amino acids. Germline V gene data show CDR1 as SGHRS and CDR2 as YFSETQ. CDR3 loop: CASRWFPGPYEQYF. The DNA for the CDR3 is TGCGCCAGCAGGTGGTTCCCGGGGCCCTACGAGCAGTACTTC.

This clonotype has a count of ten or more. The CDR3 reads CASSSPQYGGNIQYF. The CDR3 DNA reads as TGTGCCAGCAGTTCCCCTCAGTATGGGGGAAACATTCAGTACTTC. The V and J genes are TRBV7-2 and TRBJ2-4; either TRBD1 or TRBD2 may supply D (5 bases each). CDR3 length: 15 residues. Germline CDR1 SGHTA, CDR2 FQGNSA. The ends were cut back, 6 bases at V and 6 bases at J, with 18 bases in the middle.

In its sample, this clonotype was seen a few times. The gene calls are TRBV21-1 and TRBJ2-7. TRBV21-1 is a recognized pseudogene. The CDR3 sequence is 12 residues long. As DNA, the CDR3 is TGTGCCAGCAGCAGTCCTATCTTGGAGCAGTACTTC. It translates to CASSSPILEQYF.

V usage is TRBV7-9 and J usage is TRBJ2-7; 8 bases align to TRBD2. V lost 1 base to trimming and J lost 5 bases; unmatched junction nucleotides: 4. CDR3 length: 14 residues. Germline-derived CDR1 and CDR2 are SEHNR and FQNEAQ (reference sequence). In DNA form, the CDR3 reads TGTGCCAGCAGCTTAGTAGCGGGGAAGAACGAGCAGTACTTC. Its translation: CASSLVAGKNEQYF.

This clonotype was found many times. J is TRBJ2-1 and V is TRBV6-5, with TRBD1 matching over 7 bases. The CDR3 totals 16 residues. The J segment lost 4 bases and the V segment lost 0 bases, leaving 6 bases of the junction unmatched. CDR1 and CDR2 (germline): MNHEY, SVGAGI. CDR3 coding DNA: TGTGCCAGCAGTTACTCGAGTTCAGGGGGTTACAATGAGCAGTTCTTC. Translated, it gives CASSYSSSGGYNEQFF.

Many counts were recorded for this clonotype. The chain joins TRBV28 to TRBJ1-2, with D possibly being TRBD1 (5 bases). V lost 5 bases, J lost 3 bases, and 13 bases lay in between. This CDR3 is 14 amino acids long. The germline V gene encodes CDR1 MDHEN and CDR2 SYDVKM. Here the CDR3 reads CASSPEGLDYGYTF. The CDR3 DNA reads TGTGCCAGCAGTCCGGAGGGGCTTGACTATGGCTACACCTTC.

The chain recombines TRBV5-1 with TRBJ2-5, with D perhaps assigned TRBD1 or TRBD2 (5 bases each). The CDR3 sequence is 15 residues long. V was cut by 0 bases and J by 4 bases, with 13 bases left in between. Germline assignment: CDR1 SGHRS and CDR2 YFSETQ. Here the CDR3 reads CASSLAPPGRETQYF. The CDR3 bases are TGCGCCAGCAGCTTGGCACCGCCAGGGAGAGAGACCCAGTACTTC.

In this sample, this clonotype turned up a few times. V and J are TRBV6-2 or TRBV6-3 and TRBJ2-7, with 8 bases aligning to TRBD1. Germline V gives CDR1 MNHEY, CDR2 SVGEGT. With 2 bases clipped from V and 3 bases from J, the junction kept 9 bases outside the gene matches. The CDR3 consists of 16 residues. Here the CDR3 DNA reads TGTGCCAGCAGTTACCCAGCCGGACAGGGTGACTACGAGCAGTACGTC. Translation gives CASSYPAGQGDYEQYV.

This clonotype was recorded at least ten times. In nucleotides, the CDR3 is TGCGCCAGCAGCTTGGACGGGACAATCTACGAGCAGTACGTC. This translates into CASSLDGTIYEQYV. The chain recombines TRBV5-1 with TRBJ2-7; the D gene is possibly TRBD1 (6 bases). CDR3 length: 14 amino acids. Germline CDR1 is SGHRS and CDR2 is YFSETQ. With 0 bases removed from V and 3 bases from J, the gap between germline ends came to 10 bases.